These 9 T cell receptor beta chains share one sample of origin, sequenced in a study of blood T cell repertoires in COVID-19. Clones were read by immunoSEQ multiplex PCR, and TCRdb kept only the in-frame ones, dropping some. This table has roughly 7,000 clones, approximately 85% appearing once. Material: peripheral blood. The receptors stem from a human donor in a cohort sampled during active COVID-19.

The sample holds a few counts of this clone. The chain recombines TRBV3-1 (or the pseudogene TRBV3-2) with TRBJ1-3, with D unresolved. From germline, CDR1 is LGHDT and CDR2 YNNKEL (reference sequence). The CDR3 sequence is 13 residues long. The V gene lost 6 bases and the J gene lost 6 bases, with 12 bases spanning the gap. CDR3 bases: TGTGCCAGCAGTCCCACATCCGAAAACACCATATATTTT. Its protein is CASSPTSENTIYF.

The CDR3: CASSLSLAGDYEQYF. CDR3 bases: TGTGCCAGCAGTTTATCTCTAGCGGGAGATTACGAGCAGTACTTC. The chain uses TRBV27 and TRBJ2-7; 10 positions agree with TRBD2. This CDR3 is 15 amino acids long. J was trimmed by 4 bases and V by 0 bases; bases with no gene match: 3. In germline, CDR1 is MNHEY, CDR2 SMNVEV (reference sequence).

The chain couples TRBV20-1 to TRBJ2-7; D not resolved. CDR1 DFQATT and CDR2 SNEGSKA come from the germline V gene (reference sequence). This CDR3 region has 11 residues. Between the trimmed V and J ends, which lost 0 bases and 3 bases, there was a span of 3 bases. The CDR3 DNA reads as TGCAGTGCTAGAGACGGCTACGAGCAGTACTTC. Protein: CSARDGYEQYF.

This clone was seen more than once but under ten times. The rearrangement joins TRBV5-4 to TRBJ1-2; D not resolved. CDR3 size: 14 residues. V lost 0 bases and J 3 bases, leaving 9 bases between the germline ends. Germline CDR1 reads SGHNT; CDR2 reads YYREEE (reference sequence). The CDR3 region has the DNA TGTGCCAGCAGCTTGGTCGGAGACTACTATGGCTACACCTTC. Encoded protein: CASSLVGDYYGYTF.

The rearrangement joins TRBV7-8 to TRBJ2-2; 9 bases agree with TRBD1. The trim removed 3 bases at V and 4 bases at J, leaving 6 bases unmatched. CDR3 size: 16 residues. Per germline, CDR1 SGHVS and CDR2 FQNEAQ. CDR3 in DNA: TGTGCCAGCAGCTTCCCCACAGGGGGCGCCACCGGGGAGCTGTTTTTT. Translating gives CASSFPTGGATGELFF.

The chain joins TRBV7-2 to TRBJ1-5, with 7 bases fitting TRBD1. Germline V gives CDR1 SGHTA, CDR2 FQGNSA. The CDR3 totals 13 residues. V gave up 5 bases and J gave up 6 bases; unmatched junction bases: 4. CDR3 amino acids: CASSTDRAQPQHF. In nucleotides, the CDR3 is TGTGCCAGCAGCACCGACAGGGCTCAGCCCCAGCATTTT.

This clone was recorded once. This sequence joins TRBV5-1 and TRBJ2-2, with D maybe TRBD1 (6 bases). Germline V gives CDR1 SGHRS, CDR2 YFSETQ. The CDR3 sequence is 15 residues long. V was pared by 3 bases and J by 0 bases, with 9 bases between. The CDR3 DNA reads as TGCGCCAGCAGCTCTCACAGGGCGAACACCGGGGAGCTGTTTTTT. It encodes CASSSHRANTGELFF.

The chain links TRBV9 to TRBJ2-1, with D tentatively TRBD1 (5 bases). Germline values: CDR1 SGDLS, CDR2 YYNGEE. The CDR3 length is 13 residues. V shed 0 bases and J shed 7 bases, with 8 bases lying between them. The CDR3 sequence: CASSVDAGNEQFF. The CDR3 nucleotides read TGTGCCAGCAGCGTAGATGCAGGGAATGAGCAGTTCTTC.

The chain uses TRBV2 and TRBJ1-2, with 7 bases that match TRBD1. With V trimmed by 0 bases and J by 3 bases, 4 bases remained unmatched. Germline lookup yields CDR1 SNHLY and CDR2 FYNNEI. CDR3 length: 15 residues. The CDR3 region has the DNA TGTGCCAGCAGTGAAGCGGGCAGGGGGGACTATGGCTACACCTTC. Its protein is CASSEAGRGDYGYTF.